Listed here is a single TCR beta chain. These data come from a study of T cell changes during pregnancy in multiple sclerosis. Libraries were prepared by immunoSEQ multiplex PCR; TCRdb keeps only in-frame clonotypes and omits some of them. The sample has 34,000 or so clones; 90% are singletons. The origin of this receptor is a female donor with multiple sclerosis, enrolled in a pregnancy study. The sequences come from CD8+ T cells from peripheral blood mononuclear cells, collected after pregnancy.

CDR3 DNA sequence: TGTGCCAGCAGCTTGGTCGCGTTGGGCCAGGGCGAGGCTGAAGCTTTCTTT. This codes for CASSLVALGQGEAEAFF. V gene TRBV5-6 combines with J gene TRBJ1-1, with D perhaps matching TRBD1 (5 bases). The V gene's germline CDR1 is SGHDT and CDR2 YYEEEE. With 0 bases removed from V and 6 bases from J, the gap between germline ends came to 21 bases. The CDR3 consists of 17 residues.